This T cell receptor beta chain was sequenced in a study of T cell responses to AZD1222 COVID-19 vaccine. Study-level points and caveats: AZD1222 recipients seropositive at baseline numbered only six or seven. Elevations in Spike-specific TCR breadth and depth followed administration of two AZD1222 doses. Researchers took repertoire samples only after the peak T cell response had come. Donors skewed white British and female; clonal diversity was possibly underestimated.

A word on this clone: Its antigen remains unknown.

This CDR3 comprises 14 residues. The V and J ends lost 3 bases and 5 bases respectively, with 10 bases between them. From germline, CDR1 is SGHDN and CDR2 FVKESK. Measured with immunoSEQ multiplex PCR; TCRdb has only the in-frame clones, and not every one. The sample gives fewer than 85,000 clones, 85% to 90% of which show up once; 4% to 5% is in the top ten. This chain links TRBV14 with TRBJ2-2, with D possibly TRBD2 on 6 matching bases. The sequences come from peripheral blood, collected 28 days after the second dose of the MenACWY control vaccine. This receptor was taken from an adult who received the MenACWY meningococcal vaccine as a control. The CDR3 nucleotides are TGTGCCAGCAGCCAGCCAGGGAGGACCGGGGAGCTGTTTTTT. Its protein product is CASSQPGRTGELFF.